These T cell receptor beta chains were read from a single sample in a study of blood T cell repertoires in COVID-19. Repertoires were generated with immunoSEQ multiplex PCR, while TCRdb's copy carries only in-frame clones and drops some. In the table there are about 60,000 clones, approximately 90% of which are singletons. The sample comprised peripheral blood. The receptors derive from a human donor with active COVID-19. The donor label of this sample is uncertain. CDR3s include the opening cysteine and the closing phenylalanine or tryptophan. A D gene is named only where the DNA matches it firmly. The size field is filled for only some rows; it gives once, few, many or a size class.

j_call: TRBJ1-1; clone_size: -; v_call: TRBV7-9; d_call: -; cdr3_aa: CASSFLEDTEAFF; cdr3_nt: TGTGCCAGCAGCTTTCTAGAGGACACTGAAGCTTTCTTT
j_call: TRBJ1-5; clone_size: -; v_call: TRBV9; d_call: TRBD1; cdr3_aa: CASSVGTGGEPQHF; cdr3_nt: TGTGCCAGCAGCGTAGGGACAGGGGGAGAGCCCCAGCATTTT
j_call: TRBJ2-5; clone_size: -; v_call: TRBV9; d_call: TRBD2; cdr3_aa: CARGGGPRETQYF; cdr3_nt: TGTGCCCGCGGGGGGGGGCCACGCGAGACCCAGTACTTC
j_call: TRBJ2-1; clone_size: -; v_call: TRBV7-2; d_call: -; cdr3_aa: CASSLGPIAESSYNEQFF; cdr3_nt: TGTGCCAGCAGCTTAGGCCCTATAGCGGAAAGCTCCTACAATGAGCAGTTCTTC
j_call: TRBJ2-3; clone_size: once; v_call: TRBV5-5; d_call: -; cdr3_aa: CASSRREGFLAGLTDTQYF; cdr3_nt: TGTGCCAGCAGCCGGCGGGAAGGATTCTTGGCGGGGCTCACAGATACGCAGTATTTT
j_call: TRBJ2-1; clone_size: -; v_call: TRBV15; d_call: -; cdr3_aa: CATSLVRSYNEQFF; cdr3_nt: TGTGCCACCAGCCTAGTCCGGTCTTACAATGAGCAGTTCTTC
j_call: TRBJ2-2; clone_size: -; v_call: TRBV19; d_call: -; cdr3_aa: CASSTGTGELFF; cdr3_nt: TGTGCCAGTAGTACAGGGACCGGGGAGCTGTTTTTT
j_call: TRBJ2-3; clone_size: -; v_call: TRBV4-3; d_call: TRBD2; cdr3_aa: CASSPGLAGGQYF; cdr3_nt: TGCGCCAGCAGCCCGGGACTAGCGGGAGGGCAGTATTTT
j_call: TRBJ2-2; clone_size: -; v_call: TRBV7-9; d_call: -; cdr3_aa: CASSPGRTANTGELFF; cdr3_nt: TGTGCCAGCAGCCCTGGGCGCACAGCGAACACCGGGGAGCTGTTTTTT
j_call: TRBJ2-1; clone_size: -; v_call: TRBV2; d_call: TRBD2; cdr3_aa: CASSSMPGTISYNEQFF; cdr3_nt: TGTGCCAGCAGTTCGATGCCCGGGACTATCTCCTACAATGAGCAGTTCTTC
j_call: TRBJ2-5; clone_size: -; v_call: TRBV6-2/TRBV6-3; d_call: -; cdr3_aa: CASSYSPFQETQYF; cdr3_nt: TGTGCCAGCAGTTACTCCCCCTTTCAAGAGACCCAGTACTTC
j_call: TRBJ2-7; clone_size: -; v_call: TRBV5-1; d_call: TRBD1; cdr3_aa: CASSLQQGASYEQYF; cdr3_nt: TGCGCCAGCAGCTTACAACAGGGGGCCTCTTACGAGCAGTACTTC
j_call: TRBJ2-7; clone_size: -; v_call: TRBV19; d_call: -; cdr3_aa: CASSKEVSYEQYF; cdr3_nt: TGTGCCAGTAGTAAGGAGGTTTCCTACGAGCAGTACTTC
j_call: TRBJ2-2; clone_size: -; v_call: TRBV28; d_call: TRBD1; cdr3_aa: CASSPGGQGNTGELFF; cdr3_nt: TGTGCCAGCAGTCCCGGTGGACAGGGGAACACCGGGGAGCTGTTTTTT
j_call: TRBJ2-1; clone_size: -; v_call: TRBV5-4; d_call: -; cdr3_aa: CASSFPGWHEQFF; cdr3_nt: TGTGCCAGCAGCTTTCCAGGTTGGCATGAGCAGTTCTTC
j_call: TRBJ2-7; clone_size: -; v_call: TRBV5-4; d_call: TRBD2; cdr3_aa: CASSLEAGGAYEQYF; cdr3_nt: TGTGCCAGCAGCTTGGAAGCGGGAGGTGCCTACGAGCAGTACTTC
j_call: TRBJ2-3; clone_size: once; v_call: TRBV6-5; d_call: -; cdr3_aa: CASSYSPWTLTDTQYF; cdr3_nt: TGTGCCAGCAGTTACTCGCCCTGGACACTCACAGATACGCAGTATTTT
j_call: TRBJ1-6; clone_size: -; v_call: TRBV12-3/TRBV12-4; d_call: -; cdr3_aa: CASSAAENSPLHF; cdr3_nt: TGTGCCAGTTCGGCAGCGGAGAATTCACCCCTCCACTTT